The T cell receptor beta chain under discussion was sequenced for a study of blood T cell repertoires in COVID-19. Looking at the study overall: PBMCs, B-cell-depleted T cells, or T cells provided the cDNA or gDNA that made up the material.

Generated by immunoSEQ multiplex PCR, the TCRdb table keeps only in-frame clones and is missing some. The sample carries 100,000 to 150,000 clones, roughly 85% recorded once. This TCR was recovered from a human donor in a cohort sampled during active COVID-19. Sequencing used peripheral blood.

CDR3 loop: CASSTDTNYEQYF. CDR3 in DNA: TGTGCCAGCAGCACCGACACAAACTACGAGCAGTACTTC. The chain couples TRBV7-2 to TRBJ2-7; no clear D gene. Germline V gene lookup returns CDR1 SGHTA and CDR2 FQGNSA. The CDR3 has 13 residues. Trimming shortened V by 5 bases and J by 3 bases, and 11 bases separated the two germline ends.